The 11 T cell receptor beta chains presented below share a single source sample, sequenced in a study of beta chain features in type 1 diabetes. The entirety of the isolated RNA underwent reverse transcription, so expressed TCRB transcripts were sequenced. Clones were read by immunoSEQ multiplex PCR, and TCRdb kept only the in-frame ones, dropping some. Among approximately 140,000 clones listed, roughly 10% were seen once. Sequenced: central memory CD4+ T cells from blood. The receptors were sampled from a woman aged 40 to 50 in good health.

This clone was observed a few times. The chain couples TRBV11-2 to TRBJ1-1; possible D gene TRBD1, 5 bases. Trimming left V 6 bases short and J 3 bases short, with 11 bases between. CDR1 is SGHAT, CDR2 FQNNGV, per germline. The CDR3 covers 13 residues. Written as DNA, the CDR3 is TGTGCCAGCAGTCGGACACTGGACACTGAAGCTTTCTTT. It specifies CASSRTLDTEAFF.

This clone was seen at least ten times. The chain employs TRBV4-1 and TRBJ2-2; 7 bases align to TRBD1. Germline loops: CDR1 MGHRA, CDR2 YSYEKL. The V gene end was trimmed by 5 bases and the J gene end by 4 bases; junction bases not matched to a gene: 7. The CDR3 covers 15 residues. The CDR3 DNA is TGCGCCAGCAGCACCCGACAGGGTGGCACCGGGGAGCTGTTTTTT. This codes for CASSTRQGGTGELFF.

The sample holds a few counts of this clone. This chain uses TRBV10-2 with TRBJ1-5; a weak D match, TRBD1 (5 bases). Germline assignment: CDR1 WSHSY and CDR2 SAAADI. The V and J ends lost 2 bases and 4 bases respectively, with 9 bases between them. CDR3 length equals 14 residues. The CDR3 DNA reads TGCGCCAGCAGTGAGCAGGGATCAAATCAGCCCCAGCATTTT. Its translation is CASSEQGSNQPQHF.

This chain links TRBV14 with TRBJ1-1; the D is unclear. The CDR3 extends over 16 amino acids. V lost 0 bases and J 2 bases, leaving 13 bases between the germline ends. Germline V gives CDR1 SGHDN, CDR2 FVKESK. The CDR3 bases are TGTGCCAGCAGCCAAGATGCTGGACGGGGAAACACTGAAGCTTTCTTT. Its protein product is CASSQDAGRGNTEAFF.

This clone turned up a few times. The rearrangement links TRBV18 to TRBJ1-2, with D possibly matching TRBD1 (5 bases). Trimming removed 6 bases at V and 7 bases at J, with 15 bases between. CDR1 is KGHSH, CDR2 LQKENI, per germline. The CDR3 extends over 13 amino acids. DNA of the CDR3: TGTGCCAGCTCGCGGGACCGAGGAGGTGGCTACACCTTC. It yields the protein CASSRDRGGGYTF.

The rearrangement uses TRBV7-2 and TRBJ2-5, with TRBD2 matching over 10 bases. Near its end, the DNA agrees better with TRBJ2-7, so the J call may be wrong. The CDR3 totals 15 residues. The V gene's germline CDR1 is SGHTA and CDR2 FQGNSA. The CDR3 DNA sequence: TGTGCCAGCAGCTCCTTAGCGGGGGGCCTCTACGAGCAGTACTTC. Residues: CASSSLAGGLYEQYF.

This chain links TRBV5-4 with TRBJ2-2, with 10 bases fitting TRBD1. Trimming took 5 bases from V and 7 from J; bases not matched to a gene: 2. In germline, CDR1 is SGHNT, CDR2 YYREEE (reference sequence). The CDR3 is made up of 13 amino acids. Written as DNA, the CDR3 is TGTGCCAGCAGAGGACAGGGGGGCGGGGAGCTGTTTTTT. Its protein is CASRGQGGGELFF.

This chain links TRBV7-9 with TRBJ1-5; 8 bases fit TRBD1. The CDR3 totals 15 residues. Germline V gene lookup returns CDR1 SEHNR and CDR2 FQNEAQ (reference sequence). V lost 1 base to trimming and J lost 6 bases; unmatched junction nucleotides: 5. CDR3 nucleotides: TGTGCCAGCAGCTTAGGGCAGGGGGCAGGTCAGCCCCAGCATTTT. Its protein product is CASSLGQGAGQPQHF.

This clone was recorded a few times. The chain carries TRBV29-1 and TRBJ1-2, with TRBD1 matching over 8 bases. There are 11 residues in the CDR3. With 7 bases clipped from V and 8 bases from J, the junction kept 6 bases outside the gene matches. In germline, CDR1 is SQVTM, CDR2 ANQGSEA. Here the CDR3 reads CSAGQGEGYTF. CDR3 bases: TGCAGCGCTGGACAGGGTGAAGGCTACACCTTC.

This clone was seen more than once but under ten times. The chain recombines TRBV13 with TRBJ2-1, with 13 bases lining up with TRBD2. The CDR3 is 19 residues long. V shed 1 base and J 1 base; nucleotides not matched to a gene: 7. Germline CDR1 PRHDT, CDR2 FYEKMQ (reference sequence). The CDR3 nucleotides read TGTGCCAGCAGCTTAGTACTAGCGGGGGGGCAAGGGTCCTACAATGAGCAGTTCTTC. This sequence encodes CASSLVLAGGQGSYNEQFF.

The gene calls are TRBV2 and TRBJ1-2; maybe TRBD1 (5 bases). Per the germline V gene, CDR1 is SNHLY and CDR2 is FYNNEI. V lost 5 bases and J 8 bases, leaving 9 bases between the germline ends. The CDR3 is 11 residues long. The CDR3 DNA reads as TGTGCCAGCAGTCCCGGGGGGGGCTACACCTTC. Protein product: CASSPGGGYTF.